The rows below give T cell receptor beta chains drawn from one sample of a study of T cells in Graves' hyperthyroidism and ophthalmopathy. One entry per CDR3 protein results from TCRdb running MiXCR on the multiplex PCR reads. The sample lists fewer than 650,000 distinct CDR3 sequences; approximately 15% were seen once. Source material: blood. The receptors were sampled from a woman in her twenties or thirties with Graves' hyperthyroidism that later progressed to Graves' ophthalmopathy. Both conserved end residues are part of each CDR3. The order of the fields is D gene, clone size, J gene, V gene, CDR3 protein, CDR3 DNA. The D gene is left open where the match is weak. Where a row states a size, it is once, few, many or the class of an expanded clone; other rows omit it.

D gene: TRBD1; clone size: many; J gene: TRBJ2-2; V gene: TRBV12-3/TRBV12-4; CDR3 protein: CASSPTQRTGFGTGELFF; CDR3 DNA: TGTGCCAGCAGTCCAACCCAGAGGACAGGGTTCGGCACCGGGGAGCTGTTTTTT
D gene: NA; clone size: many; J gene: TRBJ1-2; V gene: TRBV2; CDR3 protein: CASSVDINYGYTF; CDR3 DNA: TGTGCCAGCAGTGTGGACATCAACTATGGCTACACCTTC
D gene: NA; clone size: many; J gene: TRBJ2-7; V gene: TRBV27; CDR3 protein: CASSTSSYEQYF; CDR3 DNA: TGTGCCAGCAGTACTAGTTCCTACGAGCAGTACTTC
D gene: NA; clone size: many; J gene: TRBJ1-5; V gene: TRBV11-2; CDR3 protein: CASSGGGSINQPQHF; CDR3 DNA: TGTGCCAGCAGCGGTGGTGGCAGCATCAATCAGCCCCAGCATTTT
D gene: TRBD2; clone size: many; J gene: TRBJ2-5; V gene: TRBV12-3/TRBV12-4; CDR3 protein: CASSLLGTSGLETQYF; CDR3 DNA: TGTGCCAGCAGTTTGCTGGGGACTAGCGGATTAGAGACCCAGTACTTC
D gene: NA; clone size: NA; J gene: TRBJ2-7; V gene: TRBV19; CDR3 protein: CASSNSGSYEQYF; CDR3 DNA: TGTGCCAGTAGTAATAGTGGAAGCTACGAGCAGTACTTC
D gene: NA; clone size: NA; J gene: TRBJ1-1; V gene: TRBV29-1; CDR3 protein: CSVEGRGGTEAFF; CDR3 DNA: TGCAGCGTTGAGGGGAGAGGGGGCACTGAAGCTTTCTTT
D gene: NA; clone size: many; J gene: TRBJ1-5; V gene: TRBV7-8; CDR3 protein: CAILLTRDEEGEGRRQPQHF; CDR3 DNA: TGTGCCATCCTTCTCACCAGGGATGAGGAGGGGGAGGGTAGGAGGCAGCCCCAGCATTTT
D gene: TRBD1; clone size: few; J gene: TRBJ1-2; V gene: TRBV6-1; CDR3 protein: CASSEVGTGHYGYTF; CDR3 DNA: TGTGCCAGCAGTGAAGTCGGGACAGGTCACTATGGCTACACCTTC
D gene: TRBD2; clone size: many; J gene: TRBJ2-3; V gene: TRBV6-1; CDR3 protein: CASRGTTTSSRGDTQYF; CDR3 DNA: TGTGCCAGCAGGGGGACGACGACTAGCTCCCGCGGGGATACGCAGTATTTT
D gene: TRBD2; clone size: NA; J gene: TRBJ2-3; V gene: TRBV28; CDR3 protein: CASSSYTSGRPTDTQYF; CDR3 DNA: TGTGCCAGCAGCAGCTACACTAGCGGGAGGCCCACAGATACGCAGTATTTT
D gene: NA; clone size: many; J gene: TRBJ1-4; V gene: TRBV6-6; CDR3 protein: CASSYSGITTNEKLFF; CDR3 DNA: TGTGCCAGCAGTTACTCCGGGATTACAACTAATGAAAAACTGTTTTTT
D gene: NA; clone size: many; J gene: TRBJ2-7; V gene: TRBV19; CDR3 protein: CASSEGNSEQYF; CDR3 DNA: TGTGCCAGTAGCGAGGGTAATTCCGAGCAGTACTTC
D gene: NA; clone size: few; J gene: TRBJ2-6; V gene: TRBV14; CDR3 protein: CASSPPSEANVLTF; CDR3 DNA: TGTGCCAGCAGCCCCCCCTCGGAGGCCAACGTCCTGACTTTC
D gene: TRBD2; clone size: few; J gene: TRBJ2-1; V gene: TRBV3-1; CDR3 protein: CASSRTSGGSSYNEQFF; CDR3 DNA: TGTGCCAGCAGTCGGACTAGCGGGGGGAGCTCCTACAATGAGCAGTTCTTC
D gene: NA; clone size: many; J gene: TRBJ2-2; V gene: TRBV2; CDR3 protein: CASILGLSNTGELFF; CDR3 DNA: TGTGCCAGCATCCTGGGACTTTCTAACACCGGGGAGCTGTTTTTT
D gene: NA; clone size: once; J gene: TRBJ1-2; V gene: TRBV2; CDR3 protein: CASSEGQAFAGSYGYTF; CDR3 DNA: TGTGCCAGCAGTGAAGGGCAGGCCTTTGCGGGCTCCTATGGCTACACCTTC
D gene: TRBD2; clone size: many; J gene: TRBJ2-3; V gene: TRBV12-3/TRBV12-4; CDR3 protein: CASSLISTSTGADTQYF; CDR3 DNA: TGTGCCAGCAGTTTAATCTCGACTAGCACGGGGGCAGATACGCAGTATTTT
D gene: NA; clone size: NA; J gene: TRBJ1-1; V gene: TRBV11-2; CDR3 protein: CASSPRQVNTEAFF; CDR3 DNA: TGTGCCAGCAGCCCAAGACAGGTGAACACTGAAGCTTTCTTT
D gene: NA; clone size: many; J gene: TRBJ2-5; V gene: TRBV5-8; CDR3 protein: CASSFGLIETQYF; CDR3 DNA: TGTGCCAGCAGCTTCGGCCTCATAGAGACCCAGTACTTC
D gene: NA; clone size: many; J gene: TRBJ1-3; V gene: TRBV7-2; CDR3 protein: CASSTGLSGNTIYF; CDR3 DNA: TGTGCCAGCAGCACGGGACTCTCTGGAAACACCATATATTTT
D gene: TRBD2; clone size: many; J gene: TRBJ2-3; V gene: TRBV7-6; CDR3 protein: CASSLSASGRADGDTQYF; CDR3 DNA: TGTGCCAGCAGCTTATCTGCTAGCGGGAGGGCAGACGGAGATACGCAGTATTTT
D gene: TRBD1; clone size: many; J gene: TRBJ2-1; V gene: TRBV12-3/TRBV12-4; CDR3 protein: CASRDRVNEQFF; CDR3 DNA: TGTGCCAGCAGGGACAGGGTCAATGAGCAGTTCTTC
D gene: NA; clone size: NA; J gene: TRBJ2-1; V gene: TRBV6-1; CDR3 protein: CASSDSGTNYYNEQFF; CDR3 DNA: TGTGCCAGCAGTGATTCCGGGACAAATTACTACAATGAGCAGTTCTTC